The clone carrying this T cell receptor (beta chain) was counted once. What it binds is not known. Libraries were prepared by immunoSEQ multiplex PCR; TCRdb keeps only in-frame clonotypes and omits some of them. This sample has 50,000 to 65,000 clones, with more than 75% found just once. This specimen comes from a study of vaccination effects on CD4 cells after COVID-19. In germline, CDR1 is GTSNPN, CDR2 SVGIG (reference sequence). This CDR3 comprises 14 residues. Trimming removed 1 base from V and 1 base from J; junction bases left unmatched: 4. Expansion of antigen-specific CD4+ T cells with viral peptide pools was carried out by the ViraFEST assay before sequencing. Once cultured for 10 days, the cells underwent separation to obtain CD4+ T cells. Nucleocapsid antibody tests were negative, and the vaccine recipients had no prior SARS-CoV-2 infection.

The TCR sequence derives from a human donor who received a COVID-19 vaccine. This chain links TRBV30 with TRBJ2-7, with 7 bases aligning to TRBD1. The specimen was CD4+ T cells from PBMCs cultured with HCoV-OC43 spike peptides, collected before COVID-19 vaccination. Documented subset: HCoV-OC43 spike overlapping peptide pool stimulation. The DNA for the CDR3 is TGTGCCTGGAGTGCCCGGGACAGATCCTACGAGCAGTACGTC. It specifies CAWSARDRSYEQYV.